The TCR beta chain described here comes from a study of cytomegalovirus exposure and HLA in healthy donors (dated by TCRdb to about 2017). Broadly, across the study: The 670 or so repertoires of the first cohort and the 120 validation repertoires were produced on the same platform, according to a later analysis. A separate validation cohort of 100 to 150 different subjects was used in addition to the roughly 620-subject first cohort. The study was designed to test whether signatures of past pathogen exposure could be identified by cataloging public T cell receptors. The study combined high-throughput TCR immunosequencing, statistical association of individual TCRs with disease status, and machine learning to predict cytomegalovirus infection status.

The protocol used for the library was the immunoSEQ multiplex PCR assay. The study's processing was this. A statistical classification framework was built for diagnosing cytomegalovirus status from the catalog of TCR beta chain sequences. TCRdb mirrors the immuneACCESS table, restricted to in-frame sequences. Some clones are absent from its copies; in checked studies, under half trace to an unresolved V gene, and the reason for the others is unknown. The V and J calls and clone size are taken from that table; D and trimming were inferred from the DNA. This sample gives 250,000 to 400,000 clones in total; roughly nine tenths of them show up just once. The ten largest account for 1.2% of the sample. About this clone: Its antigen is still unknown. No base qualities exist here, and no much larger clone lies one base off it.

Study-wide conclusions, independent of this receptor: Cytomegalovirus status was reported to be diagnosed by the classifier with high specificity and sensitivity in both the original and validation cohorts. A few of the identified cytomegalovirus-associated TCR beta chains were confirmed in vitro to be specific for cytomegalovirus antigens. The authors suggested that the approach could potentially be extended to other disease states and immunological phenotypes. The study gave a list of more than 150 TCR beta chains associated with cytomegalovirus. Subsequent analysis determined that TCRs grouped into clusters in the first cohort also showed a tendency toward co-occurrence across the 120 validation repertoires, and 94% of cluster scores exceeded 0. Across donors, most TCR sequences were observed very rarely, whereas some public TCRs were present in many individuals. A later analysis had no HLA typing for the validation cohort, so co-occurrence there was scored across all 110 or so repertoires.

The germline ends are 17 bases apart after V is trimmed by 4 bases and J by 5 bases. For CDR1 and CDR2, the germline V gene lists SQVTM and ANQGSEA. From cysteine to phenylalanine, the CDR3 is 14 amino acids long. Only CDR3 DNA remains: 42 bases, in frame from the first base. Separate from the approximately 700-subject first cohort, the validation cohort of over 90 subjects was the group to which the donors belonged. The chain employs TRBV29-1 and TRBJ1-1; a confident D gene designation cannot be given. Source material: PBMCs. This sequence was found in a woman in her 30s in good health and CMV-seropositive. The CDR3 protein sequence reads: CSVAGDGRGTEAFF. The nucleotide sequence is TGCAGCGTTGCCGGAGACGGGCGCGGGACTGAAGCTTTCTTT.